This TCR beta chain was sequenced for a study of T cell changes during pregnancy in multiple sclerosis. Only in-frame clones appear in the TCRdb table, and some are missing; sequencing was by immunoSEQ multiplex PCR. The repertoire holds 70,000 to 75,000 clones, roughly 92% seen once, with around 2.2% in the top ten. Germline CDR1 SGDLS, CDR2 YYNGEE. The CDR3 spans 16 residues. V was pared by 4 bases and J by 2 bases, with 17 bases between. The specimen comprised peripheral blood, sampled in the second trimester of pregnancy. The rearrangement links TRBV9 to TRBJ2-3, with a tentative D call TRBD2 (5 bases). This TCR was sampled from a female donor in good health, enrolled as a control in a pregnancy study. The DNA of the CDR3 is TGTGCCAGCAGCAGAAACCTAGCAAAACTCACAGATACGCAGTATTTT. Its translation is CASSRNLAKLTDTQYF.